What follows describes a single T cell receptor (beta chain). No antigen is known for it. The data originate from a study of cytomegalovirus exposure and HLA in healthy donors. In the study overall: As an earlier analysis found, roughly 180 million T cells yielded approximately 110 million unique TCR beta sequences. Whole-study results and caveats: Cytomegalovirus association was listed for approximately 160 TCR beta chains.

These donors, healthy bone marrow donors, were studied. In the PCR, 60 Vbeta and 13 Jbeta primers were used. Only in-frame clones appear in the TCRdb table, and some are missing; sequencing was by immunoSEQ multiplex PCR. The table records about 110,000 clones, roughly 70% of them present only once. The V and J ends lost 0 bases and 3 bases respectively, with 13 bases between them. The CDR3 covers 16 residues. From germline, CDR1 is SGHRS and CDR2 YFSETQ. This sequence was found in a male donor in good health and CMV-seropositive. The genes are TRBV5-1 and TRBJ2-4; D might be TRBD2 (6 bases). The sequencing input was PBMCs. CDR3 DNA: TGCGCCAGCAGCTTGGCGGTGGGGGGAGTCAAAAACATTCAGTACTTC. It yields the protein CASSLAVGGVKNIQYF.